The 17 T cell receptor beta chains listed next were all sequenced from one sample in a study of T cells after yellow fever vaccination. TCRdb re-analysed the 5' RACE reads in MiXCR, keeping a single row per CDR3 protein. The sample lists a few hundred thousand distinct CDR3 sequences; about a sixth were seen once. The specimen was PBMCs, collected 5 days after the first yellow fever vaccination. These receptors were taken from a man between 18 and 35 years old who received the YFV17D yellow fever vaccine.

The chain carries TRBV12-3 or TRBV12-4 and TRBJ1-1; no clear D. V dropped 5 bases and J dropped 1 base, with 11 bases sitting between them. This CDR3 region has 14 residues. CDR3 coding DNA: TGTGCCAGCAGTCACGGGCTCCAGAACACTGAAGCTTTCTTT. This translates into CASSHGLQNTEAFF.

This clonotype was picked up a small number of times. The chain has TRBV4-1 and TRBJ1-4, with unresolved D. Deletions cut 3 bases from V and 6 bases from J, with 14 bases between. The germline gives CDR1 MGHRA, CDR2 YSYEKL. The length of the CDR3 is 15 residues. The CDR3 region has the DNA TGCGCCAGCAGCCACGATATGGGGAGGTATGAAAAACTGTTTTTT. It translates to CASSHDMGRYEKLFF.

V usage is TRBV6-2 or TRBV6-3 and J usage is TRBJ1-1, with 11 bases identical to TRBD1. Germline V CDR1 and CDR2: MNHEY, SVGEGT. V was pared by 4 bases and J by 0 bases, with 1 base of the junction left unmatched. This CDR3 region has 15 residues. CDR3 DNA: TGTGCCAGCAGTTGGGACAGGGGGATGAACACTGAAGCTTTCTTT. Translation gives CASSWDRGMNTEAFF.

In its sample, this clonotype was seen a few times. V and J are TRBV7-2 and TRBJ1-2; D may be TRBD1 (5 bases). CDR1 SGHTA and CDR2 FQGNSA come from the germline V gene. The CDR3 has 13 amino acids. V gave up 5 bases and J gave up 8 bases, with 15 bases separating them. The CDR3 sequence is CASSQWQGGGYTF. CDR3 sequence (DNA): TGTGCCAGCAGCCAGTGGCAGGGAGGCGGCTACACCTTC.

This clonotype was observed a handful of times. This chain connects TRBV11-2 to TRBJ2-5; TRBD1 is a possible D gene (6 bases). The germline V and J ends were trimmed by 8 bases and 0 bases, with 13 bases remaining between them. CDR3 length: 14 amino acids. The germline V gene encodes CDR1 SGHAT and CDR2 FQNNGV. CDR3 amino acids: CASRTEQYQETQYF. The DNA of the CDR3 is TGTGCCAGCCGGACAGAACAGTACCAAGAGACCCAGTACTTC.

The chain has TRBV7-2 and TRBJ2-1; 8 bases are shared with TRBD2. The germline gives CDR1 SGHTA, CDR2 FQGNSA. This CDR3 is 16 amino acids long. V shed 2 bases and J 9 bases; nucleotides not matched to a gene: 12. The CDR3 loop is CASSLYLGGAVSEQFF. The CDR3 DNA sequence: TGTGCCAGCAGCTTATACCTCGGGGGGGCCGTGTCTGAGCAGTTCTTC. The full variable domain, its missing parts supplied by reference TRBV7-2 and TRBJ2-1, is GAGVSQSPSNKVTEKGKDVELRCDPISGHTALYWYRQSLGQGLEFLIYFQGNSAPDKSGLPSDRFSAERTGGSVSTLTIQRTQQEDSAVYLCASSLYLGGAVSEQFFGPGTRLTVL.

The rearrangement joins TRBV14 to TRBJ2-7; no firm D call. Germline CDR1 SGHDN, CDR2 FVKESK. The CDR3 is 12 amino acids. V was shortened by 3 bases and J by 5 bases, with 8 bases between the two germline ends. CDR3 residues: CASSQGTHEQYV. As DNA, the CDR3 is TGTGCCAGCAGCCAGGGTACCCACGAGCAGTACGTC.

CDR3 loop: CASRPGRSSYEQYF. CDR3 sequence (DNA): TGTGCCAGCAGGCCCGGGAGGAGCTCCTACGAGCAGTACTTC. The chain couples TRBV7-2 to TRBJ2-7; TRBD2 matches 7 bases. Germline CDR1 and CDR2: SGHTA and FQGNSA. The ends lost 6 bases at V and 0 bases at J; junction bases unmatched: 5. This CDR3 has 14 residues.

This chain links TRBV12-3 or TRBV12-4 with TRBJ2-5; D is undetermined. The CDR3 covers 14 residues. V lost 5 bases, J lost 1 base, and 11 bases lay in between. As DNA, the CDR3 is TGTGCCAGCAGTCCCGATCTATTCCAAGAGACCCAGTACTTC. This encodes CASSPDLFQETQYF.

This clonotype has a handful of counts. This chain links TRBV7-2 with TRBJ1-2, with 10 bases identical to TRBD1. CDR3 length equals 16 residues. Germline trimming cut 2 bases from V and 7 bases from J; bases unmatched to any gene: 10. Germline V gives CDR1 SGHTA, CDR2 FQGNSA. This chain's CDR3 is CASSLIGQGESGGYTF. CDR3 nucleotides: TGTGCCAGCAGCTTAATCGGACAGGGGGAGTCTGGTGGCTACACCTTC. The full variable domain, rest sourced from reference TRBV7-2 and TRBJ1-2, is GAGVSQSPSNKVTEKGKDVELRCDPISGHTALYWYRQSLGQGLEFLIYFQGNSAPDKSGLPSDRFSAERTGGSVSTLTIQRTQQEDSAVYLCASSLIGQGESGGYTFGSGTRLTVV.

This clonotype came up many times. This chain joins TRBV5-1 and TRBJ2-2; D is unclear. Trimming cost V 3 bases and J 6 bases, with 12 bases left between them. Germline assignment: CDR1 SGHRS and CDR2 YFSETQ. The CDR3 is made up of 14 amino acids. The CDR3 sequence is CASSSVNRAGELFF. CDR3 sequence (DNA): TGCGCCAGCAGCTCTGTTAACCGGGCCGGGGAGCTGTTTTTT.

V gene TRBV12-3 or TRBV12-4 combines with J gene TRBJ2-2; 7 bases agree with TRBD1. This CDR3 is 14 amino acids long. V lost 8 bases and J lost 6; bases outside the gene matches: 9. The CDR3 here is CASSLDRSPGELFF. The CDR3 nucleotides are TGTGCCAGCTCCCTGGACAGGTCCCCCGGGGAGCTGTTTTTT.

The chain combines TRBV5-5 with TRBJ2-7; D gene unclear. The CDR3 length is 13 residues. CDR1 and CDR2 from the germline V gene are SGHKS and YYEKEE (reference sequence). Trimming took off 1 base at V and 7 bases at J, with 12 bases between the two ends. As DNA, the CDR3 is TGTGCCAGCAGCTTGACGGGTACGAGGGAGCAGTACTTC. Its protein product is CASSLTGTREQYF.

V usage is TRBV5-6 and J usage is TRBJ2-2, with 8 bases matching TRBD2. V lost 3 bases to trimming and J lost 4 bases; unmatched junction nucleotides: 5. The CDR3 is 15 amino acids. Germline V lookup: CDR1 SGHDT, CDR2 YYEEEE. The CDR3 loop reads CASSSGGLRTGELFF. CDR3 nucleotide sequence: TGTGCCAGCAGCTCGGGAGGGCTACGCACCGGGGAGCTGTTTTTT.

The V gene is TRBV20-1, the J gene TRBJ1-2; D might be TRBD1 (5 bases). This CDR3 region has 16 residues. V was trimmed by 4 bases and J by 8 bases, leaving 26 bases between them. Germline CDR1 and CDR2: DFQATT and SNEGSKA (reference sequence). The CDR3 bases are TGCAGTGCTAATAGCAGGGTGCTTTCCCCGGTGGAGGGCTACACCTTC. It is translated as CSANSRVLSPVEGYTF.

This clonotype was observed a handful of times. The chain recombines TRBV12-3 or TRBV12-4 with TRBJ2-2; possibly TRBD1 for D (6 bases). CDR3 size: 14 residues. The V and J ends lost 5 bases and 7 bases respectively, with 14 bases between them. The CDR3 nucleotides are TGTGCCAGCAGTCCTACTCTACAGGGCGGGGAGCTGTTTTTT. Protein sequence: CASSPTLQGGELFF.

This chain uses TRBV25-1 with TRBJ1-2; D call uncertain. V lost 2 bases and J lost 8, with 12 bases in between. CDR1 is MGHDK and CDR2 is SYGVNS in the germline V gene. CDR3 length: 13 amino acids. The chain's CDR3 is CASSEPGSKGYTF. In nucleotides, the CDR3 is TGTGCCAGCAGTGAACCGGGGTCAAAAGGCTACACCTTC.